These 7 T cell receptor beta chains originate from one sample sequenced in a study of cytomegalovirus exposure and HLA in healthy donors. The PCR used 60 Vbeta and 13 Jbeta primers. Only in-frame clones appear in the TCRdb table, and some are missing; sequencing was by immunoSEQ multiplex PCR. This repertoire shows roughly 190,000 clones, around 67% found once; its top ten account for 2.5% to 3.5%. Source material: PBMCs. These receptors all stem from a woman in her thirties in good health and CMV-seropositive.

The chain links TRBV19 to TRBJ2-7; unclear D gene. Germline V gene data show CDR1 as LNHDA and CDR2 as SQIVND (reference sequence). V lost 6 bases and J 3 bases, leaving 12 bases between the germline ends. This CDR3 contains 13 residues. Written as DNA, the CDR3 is TGTGCCAGTAGCGAACAGCCGCTCTACGAGCAGTACTTC. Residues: CASSEQPLYEQYF.

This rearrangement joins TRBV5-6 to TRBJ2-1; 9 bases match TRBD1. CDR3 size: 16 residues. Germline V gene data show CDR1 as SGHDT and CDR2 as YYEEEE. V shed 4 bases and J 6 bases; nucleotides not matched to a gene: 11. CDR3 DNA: TGTGCCAGCAGCCCAGTAGGGACAGGGCCGGGCAATGAGCAGTTCTTC. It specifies CASSPVGTGPGNEQFF.

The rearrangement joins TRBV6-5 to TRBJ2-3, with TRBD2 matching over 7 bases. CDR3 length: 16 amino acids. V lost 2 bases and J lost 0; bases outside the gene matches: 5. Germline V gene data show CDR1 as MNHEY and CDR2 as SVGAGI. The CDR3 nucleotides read TGTGCCAGCAGTTACAACCGGGGGGACAGCACAGATACGCAGTATTTT. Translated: CASSYNRGDSTDTQYF.

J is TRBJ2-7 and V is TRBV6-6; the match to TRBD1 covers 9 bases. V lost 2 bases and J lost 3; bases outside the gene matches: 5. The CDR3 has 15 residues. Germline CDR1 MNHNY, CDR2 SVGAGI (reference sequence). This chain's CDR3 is CASSYRTGADYEQYF. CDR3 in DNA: TGTGCCAGCAGTTACCGGACAGGGGCGGACTACGAGCAGTACTTC.

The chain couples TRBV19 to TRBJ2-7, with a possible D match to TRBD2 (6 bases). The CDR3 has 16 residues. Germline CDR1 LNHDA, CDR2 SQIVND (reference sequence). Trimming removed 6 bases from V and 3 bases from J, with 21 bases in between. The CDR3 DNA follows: TGTGCCAGTAGCTCGGGGAGGACCTTGGGTGGCTACGAGCAGTACTTC. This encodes CASSSGRTLGGYEQYF.

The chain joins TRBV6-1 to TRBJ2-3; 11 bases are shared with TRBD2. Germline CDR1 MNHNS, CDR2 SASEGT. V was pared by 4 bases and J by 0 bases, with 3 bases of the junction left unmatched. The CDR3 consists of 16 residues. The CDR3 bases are TGTGCCAGCAGTGCAGGGACTAGCGGAAGCACAGATACGCAGTATTTT. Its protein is CASSAGTSGSTDTQYF.

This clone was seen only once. CDR3 protein: CASSPQSTGPYGYTF. CDR3 nucleotides: TGTGCCAGCAGCCCCCAAAGTACAGGGCCCTACGGCTACACCTTC. This chain links TRBV7-2 with TRBJ1-2, with a tentative D call TRBD1 (6 bases). The V gene's germline CDR1 is SGHTA and CDR2 FQGNSA. This CDR3 contains 15 residues. V was cut by 5 bases and J by 8 bases, with 21 bases left in between. Full variable domain (outside the CDR3, taken from reference TRBV7-2 and TRBJ1-2): GAGVSQSPSNKVTEKGKDVELRCDPISGHTALYWYRQSLGQGLEFLIYFQGNSAPDKSGLPSDRFSAERTGGSVSTLTIQRTQQEDSAVYLCASSPQSTGPYGYTFGSGTRLTVV.